The clone carrying this TCR beta chain showed up many times. As to time point: before trial treatment. Germline V gene sequence: CDR1 SGHTA, CDR2 FQGNSA. The CDR3 extends over 15 amino acids. The ends lost 3 bases at V and 2 bases at J; junction bases unmatched: 5. Primers used for first-strand cDNA, a TRAV- and TRBV-specific set, covered both alpha and beta chains. It was with a constant-region primer and a V-primer adapter that TCRs were amplified over roughly 18 PCR cycles. TCRdb processed the reads anew with MiXCR; each CDR3 protein has one entry. The sample consists of 60,000 to 90,000 distinct CDR3 sequences, around 32% of them appearing once. The data stem from a study of low-dose radiotherapy and immunotherapy resistance in tumors.

The clonotype comes from a female donor with ovarian cancer. This sample comprised PBMCs, obtained before treatment. The chain is built from TRBV7-2 and TRBJ2-5, with 8 bases matching TRBD2. The CDR3 sequence: CASSFQSGGQETQYF. CDR3 nucleotides: TGTGCCAGCAGCTTTCAAAGCGGGGGACAAGAGACCCAGTACTTC.